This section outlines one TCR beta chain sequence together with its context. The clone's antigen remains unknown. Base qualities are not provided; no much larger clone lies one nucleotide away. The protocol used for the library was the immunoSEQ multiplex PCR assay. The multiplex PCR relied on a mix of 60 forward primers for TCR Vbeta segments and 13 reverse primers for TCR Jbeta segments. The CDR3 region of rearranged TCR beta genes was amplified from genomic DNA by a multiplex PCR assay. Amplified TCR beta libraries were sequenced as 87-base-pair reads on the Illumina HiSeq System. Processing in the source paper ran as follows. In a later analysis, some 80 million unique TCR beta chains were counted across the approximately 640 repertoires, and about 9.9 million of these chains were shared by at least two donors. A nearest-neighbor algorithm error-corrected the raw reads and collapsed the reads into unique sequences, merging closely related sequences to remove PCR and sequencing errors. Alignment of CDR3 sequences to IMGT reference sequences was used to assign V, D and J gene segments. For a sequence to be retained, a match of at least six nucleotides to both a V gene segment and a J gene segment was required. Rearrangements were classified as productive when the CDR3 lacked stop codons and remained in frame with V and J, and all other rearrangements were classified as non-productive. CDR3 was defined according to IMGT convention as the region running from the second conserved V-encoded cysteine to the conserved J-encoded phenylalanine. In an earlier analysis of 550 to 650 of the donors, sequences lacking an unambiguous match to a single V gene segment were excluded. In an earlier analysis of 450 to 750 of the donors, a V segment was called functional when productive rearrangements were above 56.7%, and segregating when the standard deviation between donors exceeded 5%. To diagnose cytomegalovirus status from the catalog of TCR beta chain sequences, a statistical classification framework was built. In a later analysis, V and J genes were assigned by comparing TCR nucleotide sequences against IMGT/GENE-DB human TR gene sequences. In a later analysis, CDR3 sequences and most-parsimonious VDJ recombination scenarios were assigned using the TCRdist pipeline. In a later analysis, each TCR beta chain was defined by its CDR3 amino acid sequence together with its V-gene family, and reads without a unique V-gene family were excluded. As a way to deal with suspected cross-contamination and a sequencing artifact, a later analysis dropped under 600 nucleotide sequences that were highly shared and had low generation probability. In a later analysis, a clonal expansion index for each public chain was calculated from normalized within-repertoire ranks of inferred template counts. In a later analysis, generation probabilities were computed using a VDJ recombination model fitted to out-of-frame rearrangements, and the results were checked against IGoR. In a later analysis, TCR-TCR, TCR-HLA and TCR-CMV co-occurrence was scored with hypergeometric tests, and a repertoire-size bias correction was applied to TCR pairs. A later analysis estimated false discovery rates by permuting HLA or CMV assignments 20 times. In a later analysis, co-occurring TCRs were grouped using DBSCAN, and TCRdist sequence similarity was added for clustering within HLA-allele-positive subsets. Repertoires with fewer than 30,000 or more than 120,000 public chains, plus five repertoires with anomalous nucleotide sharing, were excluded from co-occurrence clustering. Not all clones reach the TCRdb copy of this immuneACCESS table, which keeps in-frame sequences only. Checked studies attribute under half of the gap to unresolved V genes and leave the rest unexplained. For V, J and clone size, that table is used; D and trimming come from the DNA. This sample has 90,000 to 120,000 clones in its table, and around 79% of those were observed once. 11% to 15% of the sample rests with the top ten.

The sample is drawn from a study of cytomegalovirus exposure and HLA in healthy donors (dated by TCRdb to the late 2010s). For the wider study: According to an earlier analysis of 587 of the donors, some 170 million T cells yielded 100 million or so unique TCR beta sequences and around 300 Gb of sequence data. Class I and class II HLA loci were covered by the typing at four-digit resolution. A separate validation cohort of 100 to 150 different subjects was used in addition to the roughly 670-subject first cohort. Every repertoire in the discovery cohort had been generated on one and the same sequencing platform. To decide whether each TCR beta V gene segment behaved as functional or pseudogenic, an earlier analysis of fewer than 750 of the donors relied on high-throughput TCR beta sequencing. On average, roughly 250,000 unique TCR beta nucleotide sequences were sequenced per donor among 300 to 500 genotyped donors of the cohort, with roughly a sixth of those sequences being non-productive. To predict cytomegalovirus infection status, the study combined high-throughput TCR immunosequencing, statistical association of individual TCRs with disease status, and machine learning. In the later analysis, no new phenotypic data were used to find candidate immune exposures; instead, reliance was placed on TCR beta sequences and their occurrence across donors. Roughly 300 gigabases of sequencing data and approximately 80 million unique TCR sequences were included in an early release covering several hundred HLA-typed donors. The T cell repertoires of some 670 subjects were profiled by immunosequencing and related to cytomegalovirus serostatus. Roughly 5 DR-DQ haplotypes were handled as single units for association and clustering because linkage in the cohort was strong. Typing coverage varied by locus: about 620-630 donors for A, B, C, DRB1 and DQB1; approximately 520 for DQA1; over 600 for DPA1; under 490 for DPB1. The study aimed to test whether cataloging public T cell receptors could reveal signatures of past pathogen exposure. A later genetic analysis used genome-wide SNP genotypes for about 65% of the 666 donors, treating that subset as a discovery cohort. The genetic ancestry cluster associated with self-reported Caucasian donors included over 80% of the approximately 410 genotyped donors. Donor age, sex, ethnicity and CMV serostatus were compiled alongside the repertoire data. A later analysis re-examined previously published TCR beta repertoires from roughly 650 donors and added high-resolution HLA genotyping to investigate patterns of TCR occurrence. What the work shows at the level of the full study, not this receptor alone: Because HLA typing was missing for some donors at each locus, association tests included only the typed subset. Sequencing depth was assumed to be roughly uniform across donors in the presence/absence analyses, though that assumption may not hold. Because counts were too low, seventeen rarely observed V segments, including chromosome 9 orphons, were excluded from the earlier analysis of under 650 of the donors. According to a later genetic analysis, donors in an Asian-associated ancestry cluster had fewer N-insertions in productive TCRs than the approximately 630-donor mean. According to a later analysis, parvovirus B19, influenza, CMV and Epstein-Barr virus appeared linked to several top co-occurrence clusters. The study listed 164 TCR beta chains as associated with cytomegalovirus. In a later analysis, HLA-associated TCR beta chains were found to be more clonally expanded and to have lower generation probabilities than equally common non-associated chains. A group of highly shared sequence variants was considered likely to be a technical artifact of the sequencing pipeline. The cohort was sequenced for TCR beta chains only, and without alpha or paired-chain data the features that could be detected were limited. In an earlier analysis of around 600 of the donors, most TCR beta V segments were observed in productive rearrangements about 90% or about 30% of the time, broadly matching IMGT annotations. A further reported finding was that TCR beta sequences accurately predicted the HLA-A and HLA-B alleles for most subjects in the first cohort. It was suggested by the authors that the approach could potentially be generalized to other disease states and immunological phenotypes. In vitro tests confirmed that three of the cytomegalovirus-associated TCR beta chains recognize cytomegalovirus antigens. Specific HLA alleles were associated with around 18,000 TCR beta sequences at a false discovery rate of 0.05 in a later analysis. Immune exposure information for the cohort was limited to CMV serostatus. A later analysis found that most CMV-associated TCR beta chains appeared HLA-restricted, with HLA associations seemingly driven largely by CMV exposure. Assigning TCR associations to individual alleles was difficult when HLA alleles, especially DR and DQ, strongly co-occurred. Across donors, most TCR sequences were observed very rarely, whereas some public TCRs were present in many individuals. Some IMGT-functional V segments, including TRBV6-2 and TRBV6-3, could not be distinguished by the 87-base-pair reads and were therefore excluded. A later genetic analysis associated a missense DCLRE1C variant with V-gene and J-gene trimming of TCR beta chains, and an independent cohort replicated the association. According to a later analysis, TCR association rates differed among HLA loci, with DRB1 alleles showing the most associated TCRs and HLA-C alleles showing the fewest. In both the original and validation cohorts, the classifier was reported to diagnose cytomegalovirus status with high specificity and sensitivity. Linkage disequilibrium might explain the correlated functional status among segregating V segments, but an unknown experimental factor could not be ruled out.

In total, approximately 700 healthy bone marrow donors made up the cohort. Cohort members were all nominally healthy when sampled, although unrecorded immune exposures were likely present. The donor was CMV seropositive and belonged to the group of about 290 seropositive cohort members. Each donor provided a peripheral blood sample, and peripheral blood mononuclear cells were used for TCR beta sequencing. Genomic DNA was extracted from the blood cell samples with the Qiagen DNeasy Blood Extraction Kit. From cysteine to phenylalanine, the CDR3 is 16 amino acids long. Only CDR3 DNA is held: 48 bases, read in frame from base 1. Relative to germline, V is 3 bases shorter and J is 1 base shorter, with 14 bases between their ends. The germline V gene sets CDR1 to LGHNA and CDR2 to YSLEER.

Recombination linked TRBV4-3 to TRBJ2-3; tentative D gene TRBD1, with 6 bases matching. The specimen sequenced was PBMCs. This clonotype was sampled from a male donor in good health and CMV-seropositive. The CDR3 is CASSQDIEGGTDTQYF. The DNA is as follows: TGCGCCAGCAGCCAGGACATCGAGGGGGGCACAGATACGCAGTATTTT.